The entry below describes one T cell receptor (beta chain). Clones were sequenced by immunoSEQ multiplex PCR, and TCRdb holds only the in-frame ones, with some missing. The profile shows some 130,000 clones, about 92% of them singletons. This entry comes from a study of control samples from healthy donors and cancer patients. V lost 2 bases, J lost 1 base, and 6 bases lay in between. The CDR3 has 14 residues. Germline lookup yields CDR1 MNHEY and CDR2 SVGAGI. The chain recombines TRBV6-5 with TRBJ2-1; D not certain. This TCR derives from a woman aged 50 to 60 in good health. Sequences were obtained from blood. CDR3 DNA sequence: TGTGCCAGCAGTTACGGTGCTTCCTACAATGAGCAGTTCTTC. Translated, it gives CASSYGASYNEQFF.